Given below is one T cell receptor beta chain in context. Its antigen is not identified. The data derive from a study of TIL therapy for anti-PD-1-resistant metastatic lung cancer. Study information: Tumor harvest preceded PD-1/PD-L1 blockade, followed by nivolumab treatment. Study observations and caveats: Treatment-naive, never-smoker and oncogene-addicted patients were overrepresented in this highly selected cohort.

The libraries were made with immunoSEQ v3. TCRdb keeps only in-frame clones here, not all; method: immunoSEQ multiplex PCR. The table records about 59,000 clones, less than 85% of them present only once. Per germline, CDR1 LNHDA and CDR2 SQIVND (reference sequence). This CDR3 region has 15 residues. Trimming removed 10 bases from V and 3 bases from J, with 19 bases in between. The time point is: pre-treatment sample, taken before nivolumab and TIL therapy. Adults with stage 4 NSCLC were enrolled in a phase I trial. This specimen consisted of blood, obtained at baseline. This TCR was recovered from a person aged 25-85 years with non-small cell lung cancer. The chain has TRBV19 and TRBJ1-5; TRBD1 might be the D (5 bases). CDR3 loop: CATSRGDTANQPQHF. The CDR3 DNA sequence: TGTGCCACCTCGCGGGGGGATACAGCCAATCAGCCCCAGCATTTT.